This T cell receptor (beta chain) was profiled in a study of T cell responses to AZD1222 COVID-19 vaccine. Study-level findings and limits: Spike-specific TCR breadth and depth were elevated following two AZD1222 doses.

Profiling relied on immunoSEQ multiplex PCR, and the TCRdb table lists in-frame clones only, not all of them. Here the sample spans 150,000 or so clones, roughly 88% being singletons. Germline-derived CDR1 and CDR2 are SGHVS and FQNEAQ. Trimming stripped 0 bases from V and 0 bases from J, with 15 bases between. This CDR3 comprises 17 residues. In the case of this clone: Its antigen is not identified.

The genes are TRBV7-8 and TRBJ2-7, with D unresolved. The clonotype originates from an adult in good health. The sample in question was peripheral blood, obtained on day 0 of AZD1222 vaccination. CDR3 bases: TGTGCCAGCAGCTTAGCGTCCCTCGCCGATAGCTCCTACGAGCAGTACTTC. Encoded protein: CASSLASLADSSYEQYF.